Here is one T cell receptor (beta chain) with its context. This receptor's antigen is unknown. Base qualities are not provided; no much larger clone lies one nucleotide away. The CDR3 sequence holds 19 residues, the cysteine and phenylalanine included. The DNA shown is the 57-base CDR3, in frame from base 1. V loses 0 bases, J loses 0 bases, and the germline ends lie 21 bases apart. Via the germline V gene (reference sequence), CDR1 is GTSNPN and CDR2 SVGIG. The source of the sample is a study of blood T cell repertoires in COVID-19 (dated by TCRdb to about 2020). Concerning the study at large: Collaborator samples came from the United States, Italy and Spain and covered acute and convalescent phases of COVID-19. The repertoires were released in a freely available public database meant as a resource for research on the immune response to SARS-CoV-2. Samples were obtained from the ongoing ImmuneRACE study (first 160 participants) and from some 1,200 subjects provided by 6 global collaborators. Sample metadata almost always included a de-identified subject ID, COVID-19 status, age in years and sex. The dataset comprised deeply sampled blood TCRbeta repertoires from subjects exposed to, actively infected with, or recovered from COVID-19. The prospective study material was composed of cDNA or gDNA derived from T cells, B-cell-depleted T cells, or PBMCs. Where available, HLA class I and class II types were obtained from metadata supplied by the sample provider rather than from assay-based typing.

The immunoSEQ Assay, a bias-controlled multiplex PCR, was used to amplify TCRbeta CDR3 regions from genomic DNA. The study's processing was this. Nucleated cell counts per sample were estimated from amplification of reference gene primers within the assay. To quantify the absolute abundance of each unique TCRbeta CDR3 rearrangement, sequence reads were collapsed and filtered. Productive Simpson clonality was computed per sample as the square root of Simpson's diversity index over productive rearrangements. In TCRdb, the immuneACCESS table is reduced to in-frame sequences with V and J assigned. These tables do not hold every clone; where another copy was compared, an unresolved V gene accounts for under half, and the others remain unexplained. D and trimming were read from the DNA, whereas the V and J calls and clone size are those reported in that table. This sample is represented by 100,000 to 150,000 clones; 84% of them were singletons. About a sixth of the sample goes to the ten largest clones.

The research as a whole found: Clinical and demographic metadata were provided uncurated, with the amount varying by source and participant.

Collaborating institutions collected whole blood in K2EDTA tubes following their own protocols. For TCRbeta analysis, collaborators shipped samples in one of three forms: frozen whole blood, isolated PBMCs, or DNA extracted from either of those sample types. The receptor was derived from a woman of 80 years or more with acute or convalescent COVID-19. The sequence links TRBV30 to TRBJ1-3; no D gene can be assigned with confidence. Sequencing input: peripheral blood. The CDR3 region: CAWSVYTSDFLISGNTIYF. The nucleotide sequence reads TGTGCCTGGAGTGTATATACGTCGGACTTCCTAATCTCTGGAAACACCATATATTTT.